This TCR beta chain derives from a study of T-cell reconstitution after alpha-beta-depleted transplantation in children (dated by TCRdb to about 2016). The study in broad terms: T-cell immune reconstitution after TCRalphabeta/CD19-depleted allogeneic hematopoietic cell transplantation in children was quantitatively tracked in the study by means of TCR repertoire profiling.

Library preparation employed PCR. The data were produced on an Illumina HiSeq 2500. TCR libraries were prepared with molecular barcoding, using unique molecular identifiers to normalize TCRbeta repertoire quantification. TCRdb reprocessing: public reads trimmed at Q25 with fastp, clones called with MiXCR, in-frame beta chains kept. Under each unique CDR3 protein, matching rows form one entry showing the most common genes and DNA. The sample table holds about 500,000 distinct CDR3 sequences, of which about 30% were seen once. Around 2.5% of the sample goes to the ten largest clones. This clonotype appeared a few times. Its antigen has not been determined. No base quality information exists; no much larger clone differs at one position. This receptor was identified in a human donor who donated a stem cell graft to a child with aplastic anemia. This material consisted of PBMCs from the stem cell graft donor, taken from the stem cell graft.

The CDR3 protein: CASSLGPGKPYEQYV. The nucleotide sequence reads TGTGCCAGCAGCTTAGGGCCTGGCAAACCCTACGAGCAGTACGTC. The sequence joins TRBV7-2 to TRBJ2-7, with no confidently assigned D gene. Its CDR3 holds 15 amino acids, cysteine through valine. Just the 45-base CDR3 DNA is kept, in frame starting at base 1. The germline V gene provides CDR1 SGHTA and CDR2 FQGNSA. V and J are truncated by 1 base and 2 bases respectively, leaving an intervening sequence of 12 bases.